The 28 T cell receptor beta chains listed next were all sequenced from one sample in a study of shared clonotypes between healthy human individuals. Using immunoSEQ multiplex PCR, the repertoire was profiled, and TCRdb retains in-frame clones only, with some absent. Seen here are roughly 660,000 clones, about nine tenths observed once, and the top ten hold less than 40%. The sequenced sample was memory CD8+ T cells from PBMCs. Subset noted: CD45RO+ cells pooled with CCR7-negative TemRA cells. These receptor sequences come from a young man in good health. Some clones in this sample may be carry-over from other donors' samples.

The rearrangement joins TRBV7-9 to TRBJ2-7; TRBD2 matches 9 bases. Germline V gene data show CDR1 as SEHNR and CDR2 as FQNEAQ (reference sequence). The CDR3 is made up of 15 amino acids. The J segment lost 4 bases and the V segment lost 5 bases, leaving 9 bases of the junction unmatched. CDR3 sequence (DNA): TGTGCCAGCAGCCCCCCCGCGACTAGCGGTTACGAGCAGTACTTC. It specifies CASSPPATSGYEQYF.

The rearrangement links TRBV10-3 to TRBJ1-5, with TRBD1 identical over 11 bases. J gave up 3 bases and V 10 bases, and 8 bases lay outside the gene matches. Germline V gene sequence: CDR1 ENHRY, CDR2 SYGVKD. The length of the CDR3 is 15 residues. In nucleotides, the CDR3 is TGTGCCAGCTGGACAGGGGGCGACCTCAATCAGCCCCAGCATTTT. Translated, it gives CASWTGGDLNQPQHF.

The chain uses TRBV4-1 and TRBJ2-7; D is perhaps TRBD2 (6 bases). Germline CDR1 and CDR2: MGHRA and YSYEKL. The CDR3 spans 16 residues. The V end was cut by 0 bases, the J end by 3 bases, with 15 bases between. CDR3 in amino acids: CASSQDPVASVYEQYF. CDR3 bases: TGCGCCAGCAGCCAAGATCCAGTGGCTAGCGTCTACGAGCAGTACTTC.

The V call is TRBV9, the J call TRBJ2-3; 13 bases fit TRBD2. J was trimmed by 11 bases and V by 3 bases; bases with no gene match: 18. Germline CDR1 is SGDLS and CDR2 is YYNGEE. CDR3 length equals 18 residues. The CDR3 protein is CASSGISKTSGGYLGQYF. CDR3 in DNA: TGTGCCAGCAGCGGGATAAGCAAGACTAGCGGGGGGTACCTCGGGCAGTATTTT. Looking up the rest from reference TRBV9 and TRBJ2-3 gives the full variable domain: DSGVTQTPKHLITATGQRVTLRCSPRSGDLSVYWYQQSLDQGLQFLIQYYNGEERAKGNILERFSAQQFPDLHSELNLSSLELGDSALYFCASSGISKTSGGYLGQYFGPGTRLTVL.

J is TRBJ1-5 and V is TRBV4-1, with D perhaps TRBD1 (6 bases). Germline CDR1 MGHRA, CDR2 YSYEKL. The V gene lost 0 bases and the J gene lost 9 bases, with 18 bases spanning the gap. The CDR3 consists of 16 residues. The CDR3: CASSQDGGRGKRPQHF. The CDR3 DNA is TGCGCCAGCAGCCAAGATGGAGGCAGGGGAAAGCGGCCCCAGCATTTT.

The gene calls are TRBV7-2 and TRBJ2-7; unclear D gene. The CDR3 has 16 residues. The germline V gene has CDR1 SGHTA and CDR2 FQGNSA. The V and J ends lost 5 bases and 0 bases respectively, with 17 bases between them. The CDR3 is CASSRGPRAHSYEQYF. The CDR3 DNA follows: TGTGCCAGCAGCCGCGGCCCCCGGGCCCACTCCTACGAGCAGTACTTC.

This rearrangement joins TRBV27 to TRBJ1-1; possibly TRBD1 for D (5 bases). This CDR3 is 13 amino acids long. Germline V gives CDR1 MNHEY, CDR2 SMNVEV (reference sequence). V lost 7 bases, J lost 1 base, and 10 bases lay in between. CDR3 nucleotide sequence: TGTGCCAGCACGTCCGGGACGAACACTGAAGCTTTCTTT. This encodes CASTSGTNTEAFF.

The CDR3, as DNA: TGTGCCGACTCGCTATCGAACACCGGGGAGCTGTTTTTT. Translation: CADSLSNTGELFF. The V call is TRBV2, the J call TRBJ2-2; D is unresolved. V lost 11 bases and J 0 bases, leaving 10 bases between the germline ends. The CDR3 spans 13 residues. Germline CDR1 SNHLY, CDR2 FYNNEI.

The CDR3 DNA follows: TGTGCCAGCAGTTCACGCCCCGGGGCCATAAACTATGGCTACACCTTC. It codes for CASSSRPGAINYGYTF. This chain joins TRBV27 and TRBJ1-2, with a possible D match to TRBD1 (5 bases). There are 16 residues in the CDR3. Germline V gives CDR1 MNHEY, CDR2 SMNVEV (reference sequence). V lost 4 bases and J 2 bases, leaving 17 bases between the germline ends.

This rearrangement joins TRBV9 to TRBJ2-1, with unresolved D. Looked up from germline, CDR1 is SGDLS and CDR2 is YYNGEE. Trimming left V 4 bases short and J 6 bases short, with 5 bases between. The CDR3 is 11 amino acids. CDR3: CASSTSNEQFF. CDR3 coding DNA: TGTGCCAGCAGCACCAGCAATGAGCAGTTCTTC. Full variable domain (remainder filled in from reference TRBV9 and TRBJ2-1): DSGVTQTPKHLITATGQRVTLRCSPRSGDLSVYWYQQSLDQGLQFLIQYYNGEERAKGNILERFSAQQFPDLHSELNLSSLELGDSALYFCASSTSNEQFFGPGTRLTVL.

A single count supports this clone. As DNA, the CDR3 is TGTGCCAGCAGCGTAGGTGATAGCGCCTTCAGGTACGAGCAGTACTTC. Translation: CASSVGDSAFRYEQYF. J is TRBJ2-7 and V is TRBV9, with D tentatively TRBD2 (5 bases). Trimming took off 0 bases at V and 4 bases at J, with 17 bases between the two ends. The length of the CDR3 is 16 residues. Germline-derived CDR1 and CDR2 are SGDLS and YYNGEE.

The chain combines TRBV19 with TRBJ1-1; no firm D call. Trimming removed 7 bases from V and 1 base from J, with 13 bases in between. Per germline, CDR1 LNHDA and CDR2 SQIVND (reference sequence). The CDR3 is 14 residues long. This CDR3 reads CASTIGVGNTEAFF. CDR3 bases: TGTGCCAGTACTATCGGGGTCGGGAACACTGAAGCTTTCTTT.

The chain is built from TRBV7-6 and TRBJ1-1, with D unresolved. Germline-derived CDR1 and CDR2 are SGHVS and FNYEAQ. The length of the CDR3 is 14 residues. The ends were cut back, 4 bases at V and 7 bases at J, with 16 bases in the middle. The CDR3 region is CASSSTSRAFEAFF. The CDR3 DNA reads TGTGCCAGCAGCTCCACCTCGCGGGCCTTTGAAGCTTTCTTT.

The chain combines TRBV4-3 with TRBJ2-6; D gene uncertain. Germline V CDR1 and CDR2: LGHNA, YSLEER. This CDR3 comprises 15 residues. V was shortened by 0 bases and J by 4 bases, with 7 bases between the two germline ends. In DNA form, the CDR3 reads TGCGCCAGCAGCCAAGAGGTGTCCGGGGCCAACGTCCTGACTTTC. As protein: CASSQEVSGANVLTF.

This clone was detected only once. This chain connects TRBV5-4 to TRBJ2-7; 8 nucleotides line up with TRBD1. CDR1 SGHNT and CDR2 YYREEE come from the germline V gene (reference sequence). This CDR3 is built from 18 residues. Unmatched junction bases numbered 18, after V lost 1 base and J lost 6 bases. The CDR3 DNA is TGTGCCAGCAGCTTGTCCGCGCCTAGTCCGGGACAGGTAGGCGAGCAGTACTTC. Its translation: CASSLSAPSPGQVGEQYF.

This chain links TRBV28 with TRBJ1-1; D is undetermined. CDR3 length equals 11 residues. Germline-derived CDR1 and CDR2 are MDHEN and SYDVKM. V dropped 8 bases and J dropped 10 bases, with 14 bases sitting between them. The CDR3 nucleotides are TGTGCCAGCTCTTCCGCCCCGGGAGCTTTCTTT. This translates into CASSSAPGAFF.

This chain links TRBV28 with TRBJ1-2; possible D gene TRBD1, 5 bases. The V gene lost 10 bases and the J gene lost 5 bases, with 23 bases spanning the gap. CDR1 MDHEN and CDR2 SYDVKM come from the germline V gene. The CDR3 is 15 residues long. The CDR3 reads CATTERQIYFYGYTF. In DNA, the CDR3 is TGTGCCACCACGGAGCGACAGATCTATTTTTATGGCTACACCTTC.

The rearrangement joins TRBV5-8 to TRBJ2-7; 7 bases fit TRBD2. The CDR3 contains 16 residues. V dropped 4 bases and J dropped 1; count of bases not matched to a gene: 11. Germline V lookup: CDR1 SGHTS, CDR2 YDEGEE. DNA for the CDR3: TGTGCCAGCAGCAAGAAGATAGCGGGTCATTCCTACGAGCAGTACTTC. Amino acids: CASSKKIAGHSYEQYF.

This clone was observed a single time. The rearrangement uses TRBV5-1 and TRBJ2-5; maybe TRBD1 (6 bases). V lost 0 bases, J lost 5 bases, and 17 bases lay in between. The CDR3 is made up of 16 amino acids. In germline, CDR1 is SGHRS, CDR2 YFSETQ. CDR3 nucleotide sequence: TGCGCCAGCAGCTTGGACAGGGTCGGGTTCGGGGAGACCCAGTACTTC. Translation: CASSLDRVGFGETQYF.

The rearrangement joins TRBV4-1 to TRBJ1-5; the D gene is possibly TRBD1 (6 bases). V lost 0 bases and J lost 7, with 13 bases in between. This CDR3 contains 15 residues. Per the germline V gene, CDR1 is MGHRA and CDR2 is YSYEKL. The chain's CDR3 is CASSQEGGGRQPQHF. DNA of the CDR3: TGCGCCAGCAGCCAAGAAGGCGGGGGCAGGCAGCCCCAGCATTTT.

The J gene is TRBJ1-3, the V gene TRBV19; D possibly corresponds to TRBD1 (5 bases). The CDR3 contains 14 residues. Germline V gene lookup returns CDR1 LNHDA and CDR2 SQIVND (reference sequence). The V gene lost 5 bases and the J gene lost 4 bases, with 12 bases spanning the gap. CDR3 bases: TGTGCCAGTAGTCATCGGGGGGACGGAAACACCATATATTTT. It codes for CASSHRGDGNTIYF.

The gene calls are TRBV7-8 and TRBJ1-1; D uncertain. Germline-derived CDR1 and CDR2 are SGHVS and FQNEAQ. The CDR3 covers 13 residues. The V gene lost 0 bases and the J gene lost 1 base, with 3 bases spanning the gap. CDR3 sequence (DNA): TGTGCCAGCAGCTTAGCGGGGAACACTGAAGCTTTCTTT. This sequence encodes CASSLAGNTEAFF.

This clone came up once. The chain recombines TRBV9 with TRBJ2-2; 9 nucleotides line up with TRBD1. This CDR3 is built from 19 residues. The J segment lost 3 bases and the V segment lost 4 bases, leaving 16 bases of the junction unmatched. Germline assignment: CDR1 SGDLS and CDR2 YYNGEE. The CDR3, as DNA: TGTGCCAGCAGCCACTCTAGGACAGGGGACTCCCTCGACACCGGGGAGCTGTTTTTT. It yields the protein CASSHSRTGDSLDTGELFF. The entire variable domain, with the rest obtained from reference TRBV9 and TRBJ2-2, is as follows: DSGVTQTPKHLITATGQRVTLRCSPRSGDLSVYWYQQSLDQGLQFLIQYYNGEERAKGNILERFSAQQFPDLHSELNLSSLELGDSALYFCASSHSRTGDSLDTGELFFGEGSRLTVL.

This chain uses TRBV27 with TRBJ1-2; D is undetermined. The CDR3 consists of 17 residues. Germline-derived CDR1 and CDR2 are MNHEY and SMNVEV (reference sequence). V was trimmed by 2 bases and J by 5 bases, leaving 21 bases between them. DNA of the CDR3: TGTGCCAGCAGTTTAGTTCAGGACCTTTCTTTAGGTTATGGCTACACCTTC. Translation gives CASSLVQDLSLGYGYTF.

The rearrangement joins TRBV7-9 to TRBJ2-3, with 8 bases identical to TRBD2. CDR1 is SEHNR and CDR2 is FQNEAQ in the germline V gene (reference sequence). The CDR3 is 16 residues long. Unmatched junction bases numbered 6, after V lost 2 bases and J lost 2 bases. CDR3 in amino acids: CASSLTSGRLTDTQYF. CDR3 in DNA: TGTGCCAGCAGCTTAACCAGCGGGAGACTCACAGATACGCAGTATTTT.

The chain combines TRBV21-1 with TRBJ2-7; TRBD2, the D gene given by the table, was not confirmed from the DNA. TRBV21-1 is described as a pseudogene. The CDR3 runs 17 residues. The CDR3 loop is CASSKALWSGISYEQYF. In DNA, the CDR3 is TGTGCCAGCAGCAAAGCGCTTTGGAGCGGGATCTCCTACGAGCAGTACTTC.

The V and J genes are TRBV19 and TRBJ1-5; D not resolved. CDR3 length: 18 residues. Germline V gene sequence: CDR1 LNHDA, CDR2 SQIVND (reference sequence). V was cut by 1 base and J by 0 bases, with 16 bases left in between. The CDR3 loop reads CASSIGFVGTYSNQPQHF. The CDR3 bases are TGTGCCAGTAGTATAGGTTTTGTGGGAACATATAGCAATCAGCCCCAGCATTTT.

The chain joins TRBV10-3 to TRBJ1-1, with D unclear. Germline CDR1 and CDR2: ENHRY and SYGVKD. The CDR3 has 15 residues. The V gene lost 2 bases and the J gene lost 0 bases, with 10 bases spanning the gap. CDR3 coding DNA: TGTGCCATCAGTGAGGGGCAGCCCATGAACACTGAAGCTTTCTTT. Encoded protein: CAISEGQPMNTEAFF.